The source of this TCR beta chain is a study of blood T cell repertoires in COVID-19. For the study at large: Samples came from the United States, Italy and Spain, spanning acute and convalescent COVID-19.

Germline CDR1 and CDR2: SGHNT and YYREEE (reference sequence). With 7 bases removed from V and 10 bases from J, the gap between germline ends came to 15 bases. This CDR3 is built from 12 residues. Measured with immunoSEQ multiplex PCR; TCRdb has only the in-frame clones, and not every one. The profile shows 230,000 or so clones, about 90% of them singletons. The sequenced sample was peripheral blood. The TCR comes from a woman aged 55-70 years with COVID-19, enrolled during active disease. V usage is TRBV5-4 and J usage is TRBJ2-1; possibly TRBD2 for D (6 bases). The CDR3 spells CASSGASGEQFF. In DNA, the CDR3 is TGTGCCAGCTCTGGGGCAAGCGGGGAGCAGTTCTTC.